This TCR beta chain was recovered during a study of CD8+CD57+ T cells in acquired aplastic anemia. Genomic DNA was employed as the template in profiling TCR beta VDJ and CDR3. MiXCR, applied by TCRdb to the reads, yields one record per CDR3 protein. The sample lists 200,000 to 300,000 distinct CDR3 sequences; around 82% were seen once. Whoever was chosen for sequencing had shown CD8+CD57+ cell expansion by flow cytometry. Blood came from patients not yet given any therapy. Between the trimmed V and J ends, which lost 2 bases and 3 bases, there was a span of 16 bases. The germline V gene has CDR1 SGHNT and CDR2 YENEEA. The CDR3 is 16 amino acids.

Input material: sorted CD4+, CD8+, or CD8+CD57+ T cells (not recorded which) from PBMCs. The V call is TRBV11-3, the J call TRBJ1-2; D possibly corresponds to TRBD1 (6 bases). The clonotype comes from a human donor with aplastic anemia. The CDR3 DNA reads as TGTGCCAGCAGCTTACATGTGACAGGCTTGGACTATGGCTACACCTTC. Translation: CASSLHVTGLDYGYTF. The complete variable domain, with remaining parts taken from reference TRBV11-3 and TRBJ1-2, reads EAGVVQSPRYKIIEKKQPVAFWCNPISGHNTLYWYLQNLGQGPELLIRYENEEAVDDSQLPKDRFSAERLKGVDSTLKIQPAELGDSAVYLCASSLHVTGLDYGYTFGSGTRLTVV.